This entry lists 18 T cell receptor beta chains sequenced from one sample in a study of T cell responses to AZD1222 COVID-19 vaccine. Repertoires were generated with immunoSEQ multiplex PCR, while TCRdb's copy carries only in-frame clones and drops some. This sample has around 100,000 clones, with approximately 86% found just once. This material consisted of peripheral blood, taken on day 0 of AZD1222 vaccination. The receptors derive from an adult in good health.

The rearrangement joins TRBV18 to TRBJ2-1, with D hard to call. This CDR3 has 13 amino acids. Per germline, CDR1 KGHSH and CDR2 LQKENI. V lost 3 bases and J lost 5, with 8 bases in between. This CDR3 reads CASSPYSNNEQFF. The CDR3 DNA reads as TGTGCCAGCTCACCGTACAGCAACAATGAGCAGTTCTTC.

This CDR3 is CASRGEGNQPQHF. The CDR3 region has the DNA TGTGCCAGCAGAGGGGAGGGCAATCAGCCCCAGCATTTT. The rearrangement links TRBV27 to TRBJ1-5, with D tentatively TRBD1 (5 bases). The CDR3 has 13 residues. Germline V gene data show CDR1 as MNHEY and CDR2 as SMNVEV (reference sequence). V lost 6 bases and J 2 bases, leaving 8 bases between the germline ends.

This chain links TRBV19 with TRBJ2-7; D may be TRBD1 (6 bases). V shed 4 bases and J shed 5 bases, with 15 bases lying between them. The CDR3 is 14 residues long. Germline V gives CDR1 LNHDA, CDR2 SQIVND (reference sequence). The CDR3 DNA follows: TGTGCCAGTAGTACGAACAGGGCGTCTGACGAGCAGTACTTC. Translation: CASSTNRASDEQYF.

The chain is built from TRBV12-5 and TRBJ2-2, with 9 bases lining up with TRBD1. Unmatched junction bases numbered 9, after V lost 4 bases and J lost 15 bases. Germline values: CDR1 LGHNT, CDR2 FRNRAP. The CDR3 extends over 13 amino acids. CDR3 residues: CASGSSGTGRMFF. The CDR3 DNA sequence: TGTGCTAGTGGTTCCTCCGGGACAGGGAGGATGTTTTTT.

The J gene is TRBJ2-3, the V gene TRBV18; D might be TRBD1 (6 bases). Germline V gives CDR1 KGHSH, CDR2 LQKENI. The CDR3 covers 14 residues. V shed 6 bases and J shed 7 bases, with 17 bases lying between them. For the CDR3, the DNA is TGTGCCAGCTCTCCTTCGCAGGGGAAGTATACGCAGTATTTT. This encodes CASSPSQGKYTQYF.

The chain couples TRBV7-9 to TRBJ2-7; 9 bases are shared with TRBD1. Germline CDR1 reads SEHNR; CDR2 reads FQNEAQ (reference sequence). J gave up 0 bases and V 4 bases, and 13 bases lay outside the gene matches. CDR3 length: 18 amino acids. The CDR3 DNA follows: TGTGCCAGCAGCTCCCCCGGGACAGGGTCTAAAACCTCCTACGAGCAGTACTTC. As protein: CASSSPGTGSKTSYEQYF. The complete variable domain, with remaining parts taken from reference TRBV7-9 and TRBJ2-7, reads DTGVSQNPRHKITKRGQNVTFRCDPISEHNRLYWYRQTLGQGPEFLTYFQNEAQLEKSRLLSDRFSAERPKGSFSTLEIQRTEQGDSAMYLCASSSPGTGSKTSYEQYFGPGTRLTVT.

CDR3 sequence (DNA): TGTGCCAGTAGTATACAGGGGTACCCTGAAGCTTTCTTT. Its protein product is CASSIQGYPEAFF. The chain is built from TRBV19 and TRBJ1-1, with D tentatively TRBD1 (6 bases). Germline CDR1 is LNHDA and CDR2 is SQIVND (reference sequence). V was clipped by 2 bases and J by 6 bases, with 10 bases between them. This CDR3 has 13 residues. Supplemented by reference TRBV19 and TRBJ1-1, the full variable domain reads DGGITQSPKYLFRKEGQNVTLSCEQNLNHDAMYWYRQDPGQGLRLIYYSQIVNDFQKGDIAEGYSVSREKKESFPLTVTSAQKNPTAFYLCASSIQGYPEAFFGQGTRLTVV.

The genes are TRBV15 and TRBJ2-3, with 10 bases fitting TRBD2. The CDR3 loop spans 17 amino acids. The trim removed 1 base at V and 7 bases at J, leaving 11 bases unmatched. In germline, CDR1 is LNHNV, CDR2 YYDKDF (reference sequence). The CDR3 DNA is TGTGCCACCAGCAGAGGTAGTTGGAGCGGGGGGGCAAATACGCAGTATTTT. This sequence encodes CATSRGSWSGGANTQYF.

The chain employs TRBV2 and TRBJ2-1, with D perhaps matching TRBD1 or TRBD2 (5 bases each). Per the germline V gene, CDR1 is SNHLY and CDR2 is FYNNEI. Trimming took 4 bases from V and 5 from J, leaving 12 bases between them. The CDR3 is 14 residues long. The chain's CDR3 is CASSATGTNNEQFF. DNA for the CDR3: TGTGCCAGCAGTGCCACCGGGACCAACAATGAGCAGTTCTTC.

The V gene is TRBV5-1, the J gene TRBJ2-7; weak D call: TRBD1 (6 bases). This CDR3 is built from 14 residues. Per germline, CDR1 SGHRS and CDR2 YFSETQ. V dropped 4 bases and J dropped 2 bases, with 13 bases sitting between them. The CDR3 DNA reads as TGCGCCAGCAGCCCAGAAACAGGGACCTACGAGCAGTACTTC. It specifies CASSPETGTYEQYF.

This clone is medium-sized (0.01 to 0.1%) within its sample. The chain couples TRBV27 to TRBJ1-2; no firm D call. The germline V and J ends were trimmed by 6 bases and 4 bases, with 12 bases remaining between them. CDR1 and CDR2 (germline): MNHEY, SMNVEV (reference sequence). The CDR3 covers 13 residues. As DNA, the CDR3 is TGTGCCAGCAGCCCAGGCAGCACCTATGGCTACACCTTC. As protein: CASSPGSTYGYTF.

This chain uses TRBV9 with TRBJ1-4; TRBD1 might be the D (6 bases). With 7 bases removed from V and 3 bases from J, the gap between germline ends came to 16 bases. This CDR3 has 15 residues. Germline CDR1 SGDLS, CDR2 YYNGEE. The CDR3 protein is CASSNQGSANEKLFF. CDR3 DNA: TGTGCCAGCTCCAACCAGGGGTCGGCTAATGAAAAACTGTTTTTT.

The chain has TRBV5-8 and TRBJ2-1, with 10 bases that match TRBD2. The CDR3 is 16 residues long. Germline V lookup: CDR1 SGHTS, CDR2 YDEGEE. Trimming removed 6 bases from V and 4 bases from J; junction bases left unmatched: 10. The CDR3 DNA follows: TGTGCCAGCACCCTATTAACTAGCGGGGTATACAATGAGCAGTTCTTC. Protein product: CASTLLTSGVYNEQFF.

The CDR3 sequence: CASSIDGTGGNTIYF. CDR3 in DNA: TGTGCCAGTAGTATAGATGGGACAGGGGGAAACACCATATATTTT. The V and J genes are TRBV19 and TRBJ1-3; TRBD1 matches at 9 bases. The germline CDR1 and CDR2 sequences are LNHDA and SQIVND (reference sequence). After removal of 0 bases from V and 4 bases from J, the junction contained 1 base not matched to a gene. The CDR3 totals 15 residues.

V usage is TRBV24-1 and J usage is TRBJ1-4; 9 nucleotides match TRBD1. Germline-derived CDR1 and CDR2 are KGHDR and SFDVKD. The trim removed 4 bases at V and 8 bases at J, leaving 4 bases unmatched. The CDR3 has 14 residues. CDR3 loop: CATSDADRGEKLFF. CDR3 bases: TGTGCCACCAGTGACGCGGACAGGGGCGAAAAACTGTTTTTT.

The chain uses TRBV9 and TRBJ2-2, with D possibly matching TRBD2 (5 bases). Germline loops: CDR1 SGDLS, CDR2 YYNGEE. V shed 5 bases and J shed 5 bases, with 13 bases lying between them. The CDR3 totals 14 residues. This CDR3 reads CASRTDWGTGELFF. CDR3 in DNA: TGTGCCAGCAGAACGGACTGGGGTACCGGGGAGCTGTTTTTT.

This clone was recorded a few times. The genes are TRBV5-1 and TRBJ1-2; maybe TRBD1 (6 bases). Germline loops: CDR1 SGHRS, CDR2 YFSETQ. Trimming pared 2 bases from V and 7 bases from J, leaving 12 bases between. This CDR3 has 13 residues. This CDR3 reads CASSLQGIGGYTF. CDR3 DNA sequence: TGCGCCAGCAGCTTACAGGGCATTGGTGGCTACACCTTC.

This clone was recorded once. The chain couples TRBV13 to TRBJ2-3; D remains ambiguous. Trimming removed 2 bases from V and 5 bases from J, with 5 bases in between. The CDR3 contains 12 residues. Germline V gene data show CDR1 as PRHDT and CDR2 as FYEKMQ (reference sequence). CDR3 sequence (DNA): TGTGCCAGCAGCTTAATTCTAGATACGCAGTATTTT. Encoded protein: CASSLILDTQYF. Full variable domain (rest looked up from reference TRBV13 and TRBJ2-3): AAGVIQSPRHLIKEKRETATLKCYPIPRHDTVYWYQQGPGQDPQFLISFYEKMQSDKGSIPDRFSAQQFSDYHSELNMSSLELGDSALYFCASSLILDTQYFGPGTRLTVL.